This T cell receptor beta chain was sequenced during a study of cytomegalovirus exposure and HLA in healthy donors. Study-level points and caveats: Indistinguishability led to the exclusion of some V segments, TRBV6-2 and TRBV6-3 included.

About this clone itself: The antigen remains unidentified.

The PCR contained 60 Vbeta and 13 Jbeta primers. TCRdb's table, derived via immunoSEQ multiplex PCR, lists solely in-frame clones and lacks some. The sample has about 200,000 clones; about 80% are singletons. CDR3 length: 17 residues. Trimming stripped 2 bases from V and 1 base from J, with 18 bases between. Germline CDR1 SGHDT, CDR2 YYEEEE. The sequencing sample was made of PBMCs. The chain joins TRBV5-6 to TRBJ1-2, with a tentative D call TRBD1 (6 bases). The TCR comes from a male donor in good health and CMV-seronegative. The CDR3 nucleotides are TGTGCCAGCAGCTTCTCCTCCGGGACATTTTTTAACTATGGCTACACCTTC. It translates to CASSFSSGTFFNYGYTF.